The 29 T cell receptor beta chains presented below share a single source sample, sequenced in a study of T cells in Graves' hyperthyroidism and ophthalmopathy. Researchers took RNA transcripts and amplified the TCR beta CDR3 regions from them. HTBI primers were used for first-round RT-PCR of the TCR CDR3. Each CDR3 protein gets one entry after TCRdb re-called the multiplex PCR reads with MiXCR. The data contain under 350,000 distinct CDR3 sequences, about 13% of them singletons. The specimen was blood. The receptor source for this set is a woman in her forties with Graves' ophthalmopathy.

In its sample, this clonotype was seen many times. V is TRBV19 and J is TRBJ1-1; D remains ambiguous. Germline V gene lookup returns CDR1 LNHDA and CDR2 SQIVND (reference sequence). This CDR3 comprises 19 residues. V was pared by 1 base and J by 4 bases, with 25 bases between. CDR3 protein: CASSIGLLAVQEHGTEAFF. CDR3 nucleotide sequence: TGTGCCAGTAGTATAGGTTTGTTGGCGGTGCAGGAACATGGCACTGAAGCTTTCTTT.

Comment on this clonotype: Given the absence of the conserved phenylalanine or tryptophan at the CDR3 end, a read error is likely. This chain joins TRBV28 and TRBJ2-7; TRBD1 is a possible D gene (5 bases). V was clipped by 6 bases and J by 3 bases, with 18 bases between them. Germline V lookup: CDR1 MDHEN, CDR2 SYDVKM. The length of the CDR3 is 15 residues. In DNA, the CDR3 is TGTGCCAGCAGCCGTCTGCGAGACAGCCTCTACGAGCAGTACCTC. Its translation: CASSRLRDSLYEQYL.

There are many counts of this clonotype. The chain combines TRBV12-3 or TRBV12-4 with TRBJ2-5, with TRBD2 matching over 7 bases. The V gene end was trimmed by 3 bases and the J gene end by 1 base; junction bases not matched to a gene: 8. The CDR3 is 16 residues long. CDR3 DNA sequence: TGTGCCAGCAGTTTCGGGGGGATTGGGGGCCAAGAGACCCAGTACTTC. Protein product: CASSFGGIGGQETQYF.

This clonotype was detected ten times or more. J is TRBJ2-3 and V is TRBV13; 7 nucleotides match TRBD2. J gave up 0 bases and V 5 bases, and 5 bases lay outside the gene matches. The CDR3 is made up of 15 amino acids. Germline V gene data show CDR1 as PRHDT and CDR2 as FYEKMQ (reference sequence). CDR3 residues: CASSKSGTSTDTQYF. CDR3 in DNA: TGTGCCAGCAGCAAAAGCGGGACTAGCACAGATACGCAGTATTTT. The complete variable domain, with remaining parts taken from reference TRBV13 and TRBJ2-3, reads AAGVIQSPRHLIKEKRETATLKCYPIPRHDTVYWYQQGPGQDPQFLISFYEKMQSDKGSIPDRFSAQQFSDYHSELNMSSLELGDSALYFCASSKSGTSTDTQYFGPGTRLTVL.

The V and J genes are TRBV18 and TRBJ1-2, with D unresolved. Germline V gene sequence: CDR1 KGHSH, CDR2 LQKENI. V lost 2 bases and J 3 bases, leaving 10 bases between the germline ends. The CDR3 covers 14 residues. CDR3 coding DNA: TGTGCCAGCTCACCATACGGGGATGACTATGGCTACACCTTC. Protein product: CASSPYGDDYGYTF.

With respect to this clonotype: Possible read error: a much larger clone is one base away. The chain employs TRBV6-1 and TRBJ1-6, with D maybe TRBD1 (5 bases). Trimming shortened V by 6 bases and J by 8 bases, and 20 bases separated the two germline ends. The CDR3 runs 16 residues. Germline V CDR1 and CDR2: MNHNS, SASEGT. CDR3 nucleotide sequence: TGTGCCAGCAGGACTTTAAAGTGGGGGGGGTATTCACCCCTCCACTTT. Its translation: CASRTLKWGGYSPLHF.

J is TRBJ1-4 and V is TRBV20-1, with D maybe TRBD1 (5 bases). This CDR3 contains 14 residues. The V gene's germline CDR1 is DFQATT and CDR2 SNEGSKA (reference sequence). V was trimmed by 0 bases and J by 6 bases, leaving 11 bases between them. The CDR3 bases are TGCAGTGCTAGAGATCCCCGGGACTATGAAAAACTGTTTTTT. Translation gives CSARDPRDYEKLFF.

This clonotype was counted between two and nine times. The rearrangement uses TRBV2 and TRBJ2-6; possible D gene TRBD1, 6 bases. Per germline, CDR1 SNHLY and CDR2 FYNNEI. Between the trimmed V and J ends, which lost 6 bases and 4 bases, there was a span of 13 bases. The CDR3 is 15 amino acids. CDR3 DNA sequence: TGTGCCAGCAGCCACCGGGACACCGGGGCCAACGTCCTGACTTTC. This sequence encodes CASSHRDTGANVLTF. Complete variable domain (other parts from reference TRBV2 and TRBJ2-6): EPEVTQTPSHQVTQMGQEVILRCVPISNHLYFYWYRQILGQKVEFLVSFYNNEISEKSEIFDDQFSVERPDGSNFTLKIRSTKLEDSAMYFCASSHRDTGANVLTFGAGSRLTVL.

The chain carries TRBV6-1 and TRBJ1-2, with TRBD1 as a possible D gene (5 bases). V was trimmed by 1 base and J by 4 bases, leaving 16 bases between them. CDR3 size: 16 residues. The V gene's germline CDR1 is MNHNS and CDR2 SASEGT. Here the CDR3 DNA reads TGTGCCAGCAGTGAAGAGGAGACAGTTCTAGGCTATGGCTACACCTTC. Translation gives CASSEEETVLGYGYTF.

This clonotype has ten or more counts. The V gene is TRBV10-3, the J gene TRBJ2-5; a possible D gene is TRBD1 (6 bases). CDR1 is ENHRY and CDR2 is SYGVKD in the germline V gene. V lost 3 bases to trimming and J lost 0 bases, with 8 bases between them. The CDR3 runs 14 residues. The DNA for the CDR3 is TGTGCCATCAGTGACGGGACAAACCAAGAGACCCAGTACTTC. Translation gives CAISDGTNQETQYF.

The chain carries TRBV29-1 and TRBJ1-4, with D perhaps matching TRBD1 (6 bases). Germline V CDR1 and CDR2: SQVTM, ANQGSEA. V gave up 4 bases and J gave up 10 bases, with 16 bases separating them. This CDR3 has 13 residues. In nucleotides, the CDR3 is TGCAGCGTTGTACAGGGTTATGATGGAAAACTGTTTTTT. It codes for CSVVQGYDGKLFF.

This sequence joins TRBV24-1 and TRBJ2-4, with 9 bases identical to TRBD1. Germline V CDR1 and CDR2: KGHDR, SFDVKD. The CDR3 contains 17 residues. Trimming cost V 1 base and J 5 bases; bases outside gene matches: 8. CDR3 sequence: CATSDFSGTGRENIQYF. CDR3 DNA: TGTGCCACCAGTGATTTCTCCGGGACAGGGAGAGAAAACATTCAGTACTTC.

This clonotype came up a few times. This chain joins TRBV10-3 and TRBJ1-3, with D perhaps TRBD1 (5 bases). This CDR3 spans 12 amino acids. V was pared by 6 bases and J by 4 bases, with 7 bases between. CDR1 ENHRY and CDR2 SYGVKD come from the germline V gene. The CDR3 region is CAISGQGNTIYF. The DNA for the CDR3 is TGTGCCATCAGCGGACAAGGAAACACCATATATTTT.

The chain joins TRBV3-1 to TRBJ1-2, with 7 nucleotides matching TRBD1. This CDR3 region has 19 residues. The V segment lost 1 base and the J segment 2 bases; nucleotides outside the gene matches: 16. Germline values: CDR1 LGHDT, CDR2 YNNKEL (reference sequence). CDR3 in amino acids: CASSQAYPRDRQFNYGYTF. CDR3 coding DNA: TGTGCCAGCAGCCAAGCCTACCCCCGGGACAGACAATTCAACTATGGCTACACCTTC.

This clonotype was detected ten times or more. CDR3 protein: CASSPEGPFSGNTIYF. The DNA for the CDR3 is TGTGCCAGCAGCCCCGAGGGACCGTTCTCTGGAAACACCATATATTTT. The chain carries TRBV3-1 and TRBJ1-3; tentative D call: TRBD1 (5 bases). The CDR3 runs 16 residues. V lost 4 bases, J lost 0 bases, and 13 bases lay in between. Germline loops: CDR1 LGHDT, CDR2 YNNKEL (reference sequence).

This clonotype has at least ten counts. The CDR3 DNA is TGCGCCAGCAGCTTGAGTCTGACTCCGACAGGGTTAAACACTGAAGCTTTCTTT. Protein: CASSLSLTPTGLNTEAFF. This chain links TRBV5-1 with TRBJ1-1, with 7 bases matching TRBD1. Trimming took 1 base from V and 2 from J; bases not matched to a gene: 14. CDR1 SGHRS and CDR2 YFSETQ come from the germline V gene. The CDR3 extends over 18 amino acids.

This clonotype came up many times. The chain employs TRBV6-1 and TRBJ1-2; 10 bases agree with TRBD1. From germline, CDR1 is MNHNS and CDR2 SASEGT. This CDR3 region has 15 residues. J gave up 4 bases and V 6 bases, and 8 bases lay outside the gene matches. This CDR3 is CASRSDRGQGYGYTF. The CDR3 coding sequence is TGTGCCAGCAGATCCGACAGGGGGCAGGGCTATGGCTACACCTTC.

This sequence joins TRBV6-2 or TRBV6-3 and TRBJ2-7; the match to TRBD2 covers 9 bases. Germline V gene data show CDR1 as MNHEY and CDR2 as SVGEGT. V gave up 6 bases and J gave up 4 bases; unmatched junction bases: 13. The CDR3 has 16 amino acids. CDR3 region: CASRPTAGGSRYEQYF. In DNA form, the CDR3 reads TGTGCCAGCAGACCGACAGCGGGAGGAAGCAGATACGAGCAGTACTTC.

V gene TRBV4-1 combines with J gene TRBJ2-5; TRBD2 is a possible D gene (6 bases). From germline, CDR1 is MGHRA and CDR2 YSYEKL. V lost 0 bases to trimming and J lost 4 bases, with 9 bases between them. There are 14 residues in the CDR3. CDR3 residues: CASSQEREIETQYF. DNA for the CDR3: TGCGCCAGCAGCCAAGAACGGGAGATAGAGACCCAGTACTTC.

In this sample, this clonotype turned up many times. The chain joins TRBV19 to TRBJ1-2; D is undetermined. CDR1 is LNHDA and CDR2 is SQIVND in the germline V gene (reference sequence). The V end was cut by 3 bases, the J end by 0 bases, with 8 bases between. The CDR3 has 14 residues. The CDR3 spells CASSMRSPNYGYTF. The CDR3 DNA reads TGTGCCAGTAGTATGCGCAGCCCTAACTATGGCTACACCTTC.

This clonotype was counted ten times or more. The gene calls are TRBV24-1 and TRBJ1-5; the D gene is possibly TRBD1 (5 bases). Trimming shortened V by 9 bases and J by 0 bases, and 14 bases separated the two germline ends. Germline-derived CDR1 and CDR2 are KGHDR and SFDVKD. The CDR3 runs to 15 residues. Written as DNA, the CDR3 is TGTGCCACCCAGAATGGGGGGAGTAGCAATCAGCCCCAGCATTTT. Encoded protein: CATQNGGSSNQPQHF.

This clonotype has a handful of counts. The chain carries TRBV30 and TRBJ2-3; no reliable D call. V dropped 3 bases and J dropped 6 bases, with 10 bases sitting between them. The CDR3 covers 12 residues. Germline V gene lookup returns CDR1 GTSNPN and CDR2 SVGIG (reference sequence). CDR3 nucleotide sequence: TGTGCCTGGAGCGACGTCCCTGATACGCAGTATTTT. Its translation: CAWSDVPDTQYF.

This clonotype showed up many times. The gene calls are TRBV19 and TRBJ2-7; possible D gene TRBD2, 7 bases. V dropped 9 bases and J dropped 4 bases, with 22 bases sitting between them. CDR3 length: 15 residues. The germline V gene has CDR1 LNHDA and CDR2 SQIVND (reference sequence). CDR3 nucleotide sequence: TGTGCCAGCCACGGGGGGCAGATGGGGGGTTACGAGCAGTACTTC. This encodes CASHGGQMGGYEQYF.

V usage is TRBV18 and J usage is TRBJ2-1; no firm D call. The CDR3 is made up of 16 amino acids. Germline V gene sequence: CDR1 KGHSH, CDR2 LQKENI. Trimming removed 0 bases at V and 6 bases at J, with 15 bases between. Here the CDR3 DNA reads TGTGCCAGCTCACCACCGATCGAAGGGATGGGCAATGAGCAGTTCTTC. It encodes CASSPPIEGMGNEQFF.

The chain is built from TRBV12-3 or TRBV12-4 and TRBJ2-3, with a tentative D call TRBD1 (5 bases). V lost 6 bases to trimming and J lost 2 bases, with 12 bases between them. This CDR3 is built from 14 residues. The CDR3 spells CASSPFRDTDTQYF. In nucleotides, the CDR3 is TGTGCCAGCAGCCCGTTCAGGGACACAGATACGCAGTATTTT.

In this sample, this clonotype turned up many times. The chain has TRBV19 and TRBJ2-7; unclear D gene. V dropped 0 bases and J dropped 4 bases, with 10 bases sitting between them. The CDR3 loop spans 14 amino acids. The germline V gene has CDR1 LNHDA and CDR2 SQIVND (reference sequence). This chain's CDR3 is CASSIDPVGYEQYF. In DNA, the CDR3 is TGTGCCAGTAGTATAGATCCCGTGGGGTACGAGCAGTACTTC.

This clonotype was recorded a few times. V gene TRBV24-1 combines with J gene TRBJ1-4, with D unresolved. There are 15 residues in the CDR3. Per the germline V gene, CDR1 is KGHDR and CDR2 is SFDVKD. Trimming stripped 4 bases from V and 6 bases from J, with 14 bases between. The CDR3 reads CATSDPRAPYEKLFF. In DNA form, the CDR3 reads TGTGCCACCAGTGACCCCAGAGCCCCGTATGAAAAACTGTTTTTT.

This rearrangement joins TRBV7-9 to TRBJ2-7; no definite D call. V was shortened by 3 bases and J by 6 bases, with 9 bases between the two germline ends. CDR3 length: 12 residues. The V gene's germline CDR1 is SEHNR and CDR2 FQNEAQ (reference sequence). In DNA form, the CDR3 reads TGTGCCAGCAGCTTCCAGGATAGCGAGCAGTACTTC. Translating gives CASSFQDSEQYF.

This clonotype occurred many times. This chain connects TRBV7-8 to TRBJ1-1; D is unclear. The V gene's germline CDR1 is SGHVS and CDR2 FQNEAQ. The CDR3 has 16 amino acids. The V and J ends lost 4 bases and 2 bases respectively, with 17 bases between them. The CDR3 DNA sequence: TGTGCCAGCAGCTCAGGCCGCGCCAACTCTAACACTGAAGCTTTCTTT. Its protein product is CASSSGRANSNTEAFF.